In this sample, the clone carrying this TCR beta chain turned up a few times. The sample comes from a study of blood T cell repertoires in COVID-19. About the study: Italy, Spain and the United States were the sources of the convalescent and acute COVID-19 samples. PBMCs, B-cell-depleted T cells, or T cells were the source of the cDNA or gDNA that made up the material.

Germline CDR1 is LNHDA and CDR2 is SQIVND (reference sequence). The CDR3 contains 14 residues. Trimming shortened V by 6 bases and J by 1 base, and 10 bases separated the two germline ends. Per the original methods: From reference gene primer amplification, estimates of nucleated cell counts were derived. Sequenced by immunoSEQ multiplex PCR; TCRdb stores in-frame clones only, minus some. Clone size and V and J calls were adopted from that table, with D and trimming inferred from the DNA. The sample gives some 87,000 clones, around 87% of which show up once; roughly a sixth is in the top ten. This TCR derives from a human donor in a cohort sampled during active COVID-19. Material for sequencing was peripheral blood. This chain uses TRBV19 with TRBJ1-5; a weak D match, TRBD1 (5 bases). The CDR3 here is CASRAQASNQPQHF. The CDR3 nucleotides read TGTGCCAGTAGAGCACAGGCGAGCAATCAGCCCCAGCATTTT.